A single sample is the source of the 16 T cell receptor beta chains below, sequenced in a study of shared T cell receptors in the human thymus. Method: immunoSEQ multiplex PCR; TCRdb's copy keeps in-frame clones and lacks some. The repertoire holds more than 550,000 clones, with about 89% as singletons. The same data also contributed to another study, on human thymus T cells.

The sample consisted of thymocytes. The receptors shown here come from a boy in the first two years of life with a congenital heart defect.

This chain links TRBV15 with TRBJ2-1; 10 nucleotides align to TRBD1. The CDR3 length is 15 residues. The germline CDR1 and CDR2 sequences are LNHNV and YYDKDF (reference sequence). The junction had 12 bases not matched to a gene; V was cut back by 7 bases and J by 9 bases. CDR3 coding DNA: TGTGCCACCACCAAGCGGGACAGGGGATCTGGTGAGCAGTTCTTC. Its protein is CATTKRDRGSGEQFF.

This chain uses TRBV28 with TRBJ1-5; 7 positions match TRBD1. Germline assignment: CDR1 MDHEN and CDR2 SYDVKM. The length of the CDR3 is 17 residues. V lost 5 bases to trimming and J lost 2 bases; unmatched junction nucleotides: 12. The CDR3 nucleotides read TGTGCCAGCAGTCGGCCGACAGGGTTGGGGGGCAATCAGCCCCAGCATTTT. This sequence encodes CASSRPTGLGGNQPQHF.

Notes on this clone: The same CDR3 is also encoded by other DNA sequences in this sample. The gene calls are TRBV5-4 and TRBJ1-6; the D gene is possibly TRBD1 (5 bases). CDR3 length: 15 amino acids. CDR1 is SGHNT, CDR2 YYREEE, per germline (reference sequence). V was clipped by 1 base and J by 6 bases, with 11 bases between them. The CDR3 loop is CASSLSGGGNSPLHF. CDR3 coding DNA: TGTGCCAGCAGCTTGTCCGGGGGTGGTAATTCACCCCTCCACTTT.

This clone has only one observation. The chain combines TRBV12-5 with TRBJ1-5, with 9 bases that match TRBD1. This CDR3 region has 18 residues. Germline CDR1 reads LGHNT; CDR2 reads FRNRAP. Trimming took 0 bases from V and 4 from J; bases not matched to a gene: 10. CDR3 region: CASGLVRDRVLMNQPQHF. CDR3 nucleotide sequence: TGTGCTAGTGGTTTGGTCCGGGACAGGGTTTTAATGAATCAGCCCCAGCATTTT.

This chain links TRBV9 with TRBJ2-2, with D possibly matching TRBD1 (5 bases). The V and J ends lost 0 bases and 3 bases respectively, with 9 bases between them. Germline lookup yields CDR1 SGDLS and CDR2 YYNGEE. The CDR3 consists of 15 residues. The CDR3 DNA is TGTGCCAGCAGCGTAGAGGCAGGGTACACCGGGGAGCTGTTTTTT. It yields the protein CASSVEAGYTGELFF.

Only one count was recorded for this clone. The rearrangement links TRBV6-1 to TRBJ2-7; 9 bases are a match to TRBD1. The germline V gene has CDR1 MNHNS and CDR2 SASEGT. This CDR3 region has 14 residues. V gave up 3 bases and J gave up 9 bases; unmatched junction bases: 9. The CDR3 nucleotides read TGTGCCAGCAGTGACCACAGGGGGCGCTTTGGGCAGTACTTC. It codes for CASSDHRGRFGQYF.

This chain joins TRBV9 and TRBJ1-4; possibly TRBD1 for D (5 bases). The V and J ends lost 2 bases and 3 bases respectively, with 8 bases between them. Germline lookup yields CDR1 SGDLS and CDR2 YYNGEE. This CDR3 is built from 14 residues. The CDR3 DNA reads as TGTGCCAGCAGCGTGCGGGACTCTAATGAAAAACTGTTTTTT. Its translation is CASSVRDSNEKLFF.

The chain combines TRBV7-8 with TRBJ2-4; a possible D gene is TRBD2 (6 bases). Germline assignment: CDR1 SGHVS and CDR2 FQNEAQ. There are 17 residues in the CDR3. V was cut by 5 bases and J by 1 base, with 18 bases left in between. The CDR3 DNA reads TGTGCCAGCAGCCCCCCGTGGAGGGCGAGGGCCAAAAACATTCAGTACTTC. Its protein is CASSPPWRARAKNIQYF.

This clone has only a few counts. This chain joins TRBV29-1 and TRBJ2-5; 7 bases align to TRBD2. V trimming: 7 bases; J trimming: 5 bases; junction bases outside the gene matches: 4. This CDR3 has 11 amino acids. Looked up from germline, CDR1 is SQVTM and CDR2 is ANQGSEA. The CDR3 coding sequence is TGCAGCGGGACTAGTGGGGAGACCCAGTACTTC. Its translation is CSGTSGETQYF.

The chain is built from TRBV10-3 and TRBJ1-5, with 8 bases lining up with TRBD1. Germline trimming cut 5 bases from V and 0 bases from J; bases unmatched to any gene: 3. The germline V gene has CDR1 ENHRY and CDR2 SYGVKD. The CDR3 is 15 amino acids. The CDR3 DNA reads TGTGCCATCAGTAAGGACAGGGATAGCAATCAGCCCCAGCATTTT. Protein product: CAISKDRDSNQPQHF.

The chain joins TRBV7-3 to TRBJ1-5, with D maybe TRBD1 (5 bases). Trimming stripped 6 bases from V and 1 base from J, with 10 bases between. The CDR3 covers 14 residues. Germline CDR1 reads SGHTA; CDR2 reads FQGTGA. CDR3 nucleotide sequence: TGTGCCAGCAGTTTGGGACTGAGCAATCAGCCCCAGCATTTT. Residues: CASSLGLSNQPQHF.

The V gene is TRBV6-5, the J gene TRBJ2-6; D is possibly TRBD1 (5 bases). Germline CDR1 and CDR2: MNHEY and SVGAGI. V was cut by 2 bases and J by 4 bases, with 6 bases left in between. The CDR3 is made up of 14 amino acids. This chain's CDR3 is CASSYGAGANVLTF. DNA of the CDR3: TGTGCCAGCAGTTACGGGGCCGGGGCCAACGTCCTGACTTTC.

The chain has TRBV5-8 and TRBJ1-5, with TRBD1 as a possible D gene (5 bases). Trimming removed 0 bases from V and 7 bases from J, with 29 bases in between. The CDR3 consists of 20 residues. Per the germline V gene, CDR1 is SGHTS and CDR2 is YDEGEE. CDR3 protein: CASSLDSRAEQPYGNQPQHF. The CDR3 nucleotides read TGTGCCAGCAGCTTGGACAGCAGGGCCGAACAACCGTATGGGAACCAGCCCCAGCATTTT.

The DNA for the CDR3 is TGTGCCAGTAGTATAGAGAGCGGTACGAACACCGGGGAGCTGTTTTTT. Protein: CASSIESGTNTGELFF. The chain uses TRBV19 and TRBJ2-2, with D perhaps TRBD2 (5 bases). Germline lookup yields CDR1 LNHDA and CDR2 SQIVND (reference sequence). The CDR3 extends over 16 amino acids. V lost 0 bases, J lost 0 bases, and 8 bases lay in between.

The CDR3 reads CASTGGQGVDTEAFF. The CDR3 nucleotides read TGTGCCAGCACCGGGGGTCAGGGGGTAGACACTGAAGCTTTCTTT. The rearrangement joins TRBV25-1 to TRBJ1-1; 7 bases agree with TRBD1. J lost 3 bases, V lost 7 bases, and 11 bases had no gene match. Germline CDR1 MGHDK, CDR2 SYGVNS. There are 15 residues in the CDR3.

The chain couples TRBV6-1 to TRBJ2-5; D gene unclear. Trimming pared 6 bases from V and 1 base from J, leaving 6 bases between. The CDR3 contains 12 residues. Looked up from germline, CDR1 is MNHNS and CDR2 is SASEGT. The CDR3 here is CASREVQETQYF. The CDR3 region has the DNA TGTGCCAGCAGAGAGGTCCAAGAGACCCAGTACTTC.